Sequencing of this TCR beta chain was carried out in a study of T cells in localized non-small cell lung cancer. Study-level results: Maximal T cell clonality occurred in uninvolved adjacent lung, with tumor ranking below it.

In regard to this clone: Antigen specificity is unknown.

Here immunoSEQ multiplex PCR was the method, and the copy in TCRdb shows in-frame clones only, minus some. The sample holds approximately 33,000 clones, about 83% seen once. Germline assignment: CDR1 ENHRY and CDR2 SYGVKD. V lost 10 bases and J 0 bases, leaving 7 bases between the germline ends. The CDR3 loop spans 12 amino acids. The rearrangement uses TRBV10-3 and TRBJ1-3; D is perhaps TRBD1 (6 bases). This sample comprised peripheral blood, obtained before any cancer treatment. This sequence originates from a woman aged 40-69 years with stage I lung adenocarcinoma. The CDR3 nucleotides read TGTGCCACACAGGGCTCTGGAAACACCATATATTTT. It yields the protein CATQGSGNTIYF.